The next 27 T cell receptor beta chains were all read from a single sample in a study of blood T cell repertoires in COVID-19. This table comes from immunoSEQ multiplex PCR, and its TCRdb copy is limited to in-frame clones, with some not included. The sample has about 240,000 clones; just under 85% are singletons. The sample was peripheral blood. These receptors were obtained from an elderly woman with acute or convalescent COVID-19.

The chain employs TRBV5-4 and TRBJ2-5; 13 bases agree with TRBD2. V was pared by 4 bases and J by 3 bases, with 6 bases of the junction left unmatched. The V gene's germline CDR1 is SGHNT and CDR2 YYREEE (reference sequence). The CDR3 spans 16 residues. CDR3 in amino acids: CASSRGTSGVEETQYF. CDR3 DNA: TGTGCCAGCAGCAGAGGGACTAGCGGGGTAGAAGAGACCCAGTACTTC.

The rearrangement links TRBV3-1 (or the pseudogene TRBV3-2) to TRBJ1-2, with TRBD1 matching 10 bases. The CDR3 is 13 residues long. CDR1 is LGHDT, CDR2 YNNKEL, per germline (reference sequence). With V trimmed by 4 bases and J by 5 bases, 1 base remained unmatched. The CDR3 sequence: CASSLDRGYGYTF. In nucleotides, the CDR3 is TGTGCCAGCAGCCTGGACAGGGGGTATGGCTACACCTTC.

J is TRBJ2-7 and V is TRBV11-2; 8 bases agree with TRBD1. Losses at the gene ends were 3 bases for V and 5 bases for J; bases not matched to a gene: 6. From germline, CDR1 is SGHAT and CDR2 FQNNGV. The CDR3 loop spans 14 amino acids. The CDR3, as DNA: TGTGCCAGCAGCTTTGACAGGGGTTATCACGAGCAGTACTTC. This sequence encodes CASSFDRGYHEQYF.

Only one count was recorded for this clone. The J gene is TRBJ2-2, the V gene TRBV15; TRBD2 aligns across 8 bases. The V gene's germline CDR1 is LNHNV and CDR2 YYDKDF (reference sequence). V lost 11 bases and J lost 2; bases outside the gene matches: 10. The CDR3 is 15 amino acids. Here the CDR3 DNA reads TGTGCCGCAAGCGAGCGGGGGCTCAACACCGGGGAGCTGTTTTTT. This gives the protein CAASERGLNTGELFF.

This rearrangement joins TRBV7-9 to TRBJ2-1; D gene unclear. The germline CDR1 and CDR2 sequences are SEHNR and FQNEAQ (reference sequence). The CDR3 runs to 14 residues. Deletions cut 2 bases from V and 6 bases from J, with 11 bases between. The CDR3 is CASSLMETGNEQFF. The CDR3 DNA sequence: TGTGCCAGCAGCTTAATGGAGACGGGCAATGAGCAGTTCTTC. The complete variable domain, with remaining parts taken from reference TRBV7-9 and TRBJ2-1, reads DTGVSQNPRHKITKRGQNVTFRCDPISEHNRLYWYRQTLGQGPEFLTYFQNEAQLEKSRLLSDRFSAERPKGSFSTLEIQRTEQGDSAMYLCASSLMETGNEQFFGPGTRLTVL.

This clone has more than one count but fewer than ten. This chain uses TRBV7-2 with TRBJ2-3; 12 bases line up with TRBD2. The CDR3 is made up of 14 amino acids. Germline CDR1 reads SGHTA; CDR2 reads FQGNSA. V trimming: 11 bases; J trimming: 0 bases; junction bases outside the gene matches: 3. As DNA, the CDR3 is TGTGCCGCAACTAGCGGGGGGAGCACAGATACGCAGTATTTT. As protein: CAATSGGSTDTQYF.

This chain links TRBV30 with TRBJ2-1, with TRBD1 matching 8 bases. Germline V gene data show CDR1 as GTSNPN and CDR2 as SVGIG (reference sequence). The CDR3 has 12 amino acids. The V segment lost 2 bases and the J segment 14 bases; nucleotides outside the gene matches: 8. CDR3 in DNA: TGTGCCTGGAGTATACAGGGGGATGGAGAGTTCTTC. Its translation is CAWSIQGDGEFF.

This chain links TRBV6-5 with TRBJ1-2, with a tentative D call TRBD1 (6 bases). The V end was cut by 1 base, the J end by 2 bases, with 11 bases between. CDR1 MNHEY and CDR2 SVGAGI come from the germline V gene. CDR3 length equals 15 residues. The CDR3, as DNA: TGTGCCAGCAGTTACTGGGGCGGACAGAACTATGGCTACACCTTC. Translating it yields CASSYWGGQNYGYTF.

The V call is TRBV18, the J call TRBJ1-2, with D possibly TRBD1 on 5 matching bases. Germline CDR1 and CDR2: KGHSH and LQKENI. This CDR3 contains 17 residues. V was trimmed by 1 base and J by 3 bases, leaving 18 bases between them. For the CDR3, the DNA is TGTGCCAGCTCACCACTACTCCTCGCCGGGGGAGACTATGGCTACACCTTC. Its protein product is CASSPLLLAGGDYGYTF.

The count of this clone is one. The chain recombines TRBV24-1 with TRBJ2-1, with 7 bases that match TRBD2. CDR1 is KGHDR and CDR2 is SFDVKD in the germline V gene. This CDR3 has 15 amino acids. After removal of 3 bases from V and 5 bases from J, the junction contained 6 bases not matched to a gene. The CDR3 loop reads CATSDQPGLNNEQFF. CDR3 DNA: TGTGCCACCAGTGATCAACCGGGACTAAACAATGAGCAGTTCTTC.

The V and J genes are TRBV5-1 and TRBJ2-5, with no clear D. Trimming removed 3 bases from V and 2 bases from J, with 8 bases in between. Germline V gene lookup returns CDR1 SGHRS and CDR2 YFSETQ. This CDR3 contains 13 residues. The CDR3: CASSYRVQETQYF. The CDR3, as DNA: TGCGCCAGCAGCTACCGGGTACAAGAGACCCAGTACTTC.

The chain is built from TRBV28 and TRBJ1-1, with unresolved D. The CDR3 spans 15 residues. Germline V CDR1 and CDR2: MDHEN, SYDVKM. V was pared by 10 bases and J by 0 bases, with 18 bases between. CDR3 sequence (DNA): TGTGCCACGTTCCGGGAGCACGGAATGAACACTGAAGCTTTCTTT. Amino acids: CATFREHGMNTEAFF.

This clone was recorded once. The chain employs TRBV3-1 (or the pseudogene TRBV3-2) and TRBJ1-1, with D perhaps matching TRBD1 (5 bases). CDR1 LGHDT and CDR2 YNNKEL come from the germline V gene (reference sequence). The CDR3 has 11 amino acids. V gave up 11 bases and J gave up 5 bases, with 12 bases separating them. CDR3 in DNA: TGTGCCGCGGGGGGAGGGACTGAAGCTTTCTTT. Its protein product is CAAGGGTEAFF.

This chain uses TRBV28 with TRBJ1-4, with a tentative D call TRBD1 (5 bases). V lost 6 bases, J lost 8 bases, and 16 bases lay in between. Germline loops: CDR1 MDHEN, CDR2 SYDVKM. This CDR3 has 14 residues. The CDR3: CASSLGTFREKLFF. DNA of the CDR3: TGTGCCAGCAGCCTCGGGACTTTTCGGGAAAAACTGTTTTTT.

This chain links TRBV18 with TRBJ1-2, with 12 bases matching TRBD1. V shed 6 bases, J shed 8 bases, and the junction held 13 bases outside the gene matches. The CDR3 length is 16 residues. Germline V gene lookup returns CDR1 KGHSH and CDR2 LQKENI. CDR3 sequence (DNA): TGTGCCAGCTCTCTCCGGGACAGGGGGCCGGGTCGAGGCTACACCTTC. It encodes CASSLRDRGPGRGYTF. Drawing the rest from reference TRBV18 and TRBJ1-2, the complete variable domain is NAGVMQNPRHLVRRRGQEARLRCSPMKGHSHVYWYRQLPEEGLKFMVYLQKENIIDESGMPKERFSAEFPKEGPSILRIQQVVRGDSAAYFCASSLRDRGPGRGYTFGSGTRLTVV.

V usage is TRBV19 and J usage is TRBJ1-1, with 9 bases that match TRBD1. The CDR3 extends over 15 amino acids. The V gene end was trimmed by 6 bases and the J gene end by 5 bases; junction bases not matched to a gene: 10. Per the germline V gene, CDR1 is LNHDA and CDR2 is SQIVND (reference sequence). The CDR3 sequence is CASRPLGQGRTEAFF. The DNA for the CDR3 is TGTGCCAGTAGACCTCTAGGACAGGGGAGGACTGAAGCTTTCTTT.

This clone appeared once. The rearrangement joins TRBV7-9 to TRBJ1-1; D perhaps matches TRBD1 (6 bases). Trimming took 5 bases from V and 1 from J, leaving 14 bases between them. The CDR3 runs 15 residues. The germline CDR1 and CDR2 sequences are SEHNR and FQNEAQ (reference sequence). The CDR3 here is CASSPQTGSNTEAFF. CDR3 coding DNA: TGTGCCAGCAGCCCACAGACAGGATCGAACACTGAAGCTTTCTTT.

This clone came up a few times. CDR3: CASSLGTGGSSPLHF. CDR3 bases: TGTGCCAGCAGCTTGGGGACAGGGGGCTCTTCACCCCTCCACTTT. V usage is TRBV7-3 and J usage is TRBJ1-6; 12 bases are shared with TRBD1. The CDR3 contains 15 residues. Germline V gene lookup returns CDR1 SGHTA and CDR2 FQGTGA. V was pared by 3 bases and J by 9 bases, with 3 bases of the junction left unmatched.

This sequence joins TRBV5-4 and TRBJ2-1; no firm D call. Per germline, CDR1 SGHNT and CDR2 YYREEE (reference sequence). V was clipped by 0 bases and J by 9 bases, with 10 bases between them. The CDR3 runs 13 residues. This chain's CDR3 is CASSLDSIGEQFF. DNA for the CDR3: TGTGCCAGCAGCTTGGACAGTATTGGTGAGCAGTTCTTC.

This clone has only a few counts. The chain uses TRBV5-4 and TRBJ1-4; TRBD1 might be the D (6 bases). The V and J ends lost 4 bases and 0 bases respectively, with 25 bases between them. The CDR3 consists of 20 residues. From germline, CDR1 is SGHNT and CDR2 YYREEE (reference sequence). In DNA form, the CDR3 reads TGTGCCAGCAGCCCCGGGACACTAGGTTCAACTCTTGCAACTAATGAAAAACTGTTTTTT. It translates to CASSPGTLGSTLATNEKLFF.

This clone has just a few counts. V is TRBV7-9 and J is TRBJ2-7; 7 bases line up with TRBD1. Trimming cost V 5 bases and J 0 bases; bases outside gene matches: 10. Germline V gene data show CDR1 as SEHNR and CDR2 as FQNEAQ (reference sequence). The CDR3 totals 16 residues. CDR3: CASSLHRGKDSYEQYF. The DNA for the CDR3 is TGTGCCAGCAGCCTCCACAGGGGTAAGGACTCCTACGAGCAGTACTTC.

The chain is built from TRBV7-2 and TRBJ2-5; D might be TRBD1 (5 bases). Trimming stripped 5 bases from V and 5 bases from J, with 18 bases between. CDR1 is SGHTA and CDR2 is FQGNSA in the germline V gene. This CDR3 has 15 residues. The CDR3 coding sequence is TGTGCCAGCAGCCGGACACCCGGAAGATCGGAGACCCAGTACTTC. It encodes CASSRTPGRSETQYF.

V usage is TRBV20-1 and J usage is TRBJ2-1; 8 positions match TRBD2. Germline V gene data show CDR1 as DFQATT and CDR2 as SNEGSKA (reference sequence). V lost 1 base to trimming and J lost 14 bases; unmatched junction nucleotides: 4. The CDR3 loop spans 11 amino acids. The CDR3: CSARGSGAEFF. CDR3 DNA sequence: TGCAGTGCTAGAGGTAGCGGGGCGGAGTTCTTC.

The rearrangement links TRBV9 to TRBJ1-1; unclear D gene. The V end was cut by 2 bases, the J end by 3 bases, with 11 bases between. The CDR3 runs to 14 residues. Germline-derived CDR1 and CDR2 are SGDLS and YYNGEE. In nucleotides, the CDR3 is TGTGCCAGCAGCGTTGACGCGGGGTACACTGAAGCTTTCTTT. It translates to CASSVDAGYTEAFF.

The V gene is TRBV3-1 (or the pseudogene TRBV3-2), the J gene TRBJ1-6; D might be TRBD1 (6 bases). CDR1 is LGHDT and CDR2 is YNNKEL in the germline V gene (reference sequence). V lost 3 bases, J lost 10 bases, and 16 bases lay in between. The CDR3 is 15 residues long. The CDR3 spells CASSQAKGGSSPLHF. The DNA for the CDR3 is TGTGCCAGCAGCCAGGCTAAGGGGGGGAGCTCACCCCTCCACTTT.

J is TRBJ2-1 and V is TRBV15; the match to TRBD2 covers 10 bases. The CDR3 covers 17 residues. J gave up 10 bases and V 0 bases, and 12 bases lay outside the gene matches. Germline CDR1 reads LNHNV; CDR2 reads YYDKDF (reference sequence). The CDR3 spells CATSRDRGSGGAGEQFF. The CDR3 bases are TGTGCCACCAGCAGAGATAGAGGAAGCGGGGGGGCCGGGGAGCAGTTCTTC.

The chain links TRBV7-2 to TRBJ1-2; unclear D gene. Looked up from germline, CDR1 is SGHTA and CDR2 is FQGNSA. V lost 4 bases and J lost 4, with 7 bases in between. This CDR3 is built from 12 residues. The DNA for the CDR3 is TGTGCCAGCAGCTCGGTCCCCTATGGCTACACCTTC. This translates into CASSSVPYGYTF.